This TCR beta chain was sequenced for a study of OX40 agonist ivuxolimab in advanced cancers. Sequencing used immunoSEQ multiplex PCR; TCRdb keeps in-frame clones, though not all of them. The sample has about 61,000 clones; over 80% are singletons. The V gene lost 1 base and the J gene lost 7 bases, with 11 bases spanning the gap. Per germline, CDR1 MNHEY and CDR2 SMNVEV (reference sequence). The CDR3 extends over 14 amino acids. The clonotype was recovered from an adult with an advanced solid tumor such as melanoma, head and neck, liver or kidney cancer. Sequences were derived from CD4+ or CD8+ T cells sorted from blood, sampled in a trial of the OX40 agonist ivuxolimab. V usage is TRBV27 and J usage is TRBJ1-5, with a weak D call TRBD1 (6 bases). DNA for the CDR3: TGTGCCAGCAGTTTATTACGCACAGGGCAGCCCCAGCATTTT. Protein product: CASSLLRTGQPQHF.